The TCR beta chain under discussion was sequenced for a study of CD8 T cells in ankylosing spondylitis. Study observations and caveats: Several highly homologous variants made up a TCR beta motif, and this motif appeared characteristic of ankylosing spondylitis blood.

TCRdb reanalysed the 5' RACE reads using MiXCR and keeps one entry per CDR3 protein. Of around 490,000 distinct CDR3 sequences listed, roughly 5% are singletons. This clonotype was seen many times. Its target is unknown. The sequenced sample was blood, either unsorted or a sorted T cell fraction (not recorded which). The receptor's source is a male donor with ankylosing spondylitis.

This CDR3 is CASSLQGGNEKLFF. The CDR3, as DNA: TGCGCCAGCAGCTTACAGGGGGGTAATGAAAAACTGTTTTTT. The chain has TRBV4-3 and TRBJ1-4, with 8 bases lining up with TRBD1. V lost 5 bases to trimming and J lost 4 bases; unmatched junction nucleotides: 3. Germline V gives CDR1 LGHNA, CDR2 YSLEER. The CDR3 is 14 residues long.